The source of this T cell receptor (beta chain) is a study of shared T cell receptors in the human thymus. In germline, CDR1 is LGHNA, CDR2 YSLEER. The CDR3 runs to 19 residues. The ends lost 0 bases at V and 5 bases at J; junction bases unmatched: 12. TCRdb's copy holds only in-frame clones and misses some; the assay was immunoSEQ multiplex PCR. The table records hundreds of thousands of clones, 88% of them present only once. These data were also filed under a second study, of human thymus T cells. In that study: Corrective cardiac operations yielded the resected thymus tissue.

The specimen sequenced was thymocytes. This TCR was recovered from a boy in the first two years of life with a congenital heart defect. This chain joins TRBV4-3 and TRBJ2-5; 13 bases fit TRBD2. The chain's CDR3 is CASSQESRLAGGLTETQYF. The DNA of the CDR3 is TGCGCCAGCAGCCAAGAATCCCGACTAGCGGGAGGTTTGACGGAGACCCAGTACTTC.